These 9 T cell receptor beta chains were sequenced from one sample in a study of Ad26.COV2.S vaccination and SARS-CoV-2 variants. The treatment here: around 19 received Ad26.COV2.S at low or high dose, single or two shots; roughly five received placebo; per-sample allocation not given. All samples were drawn on day 63, counting from the first vaccine or placebo injection. TCRdb keeps only in-frame clones here, not all; method: immunoSEQ multiplex PCR. This sample has about 350,000 clones; about 88% occur once, and the top ten carry 6.4%. The sequenced sample was peripheral blood, obtained in a trial of Ad26.COV2.S vaccine versus placebo. The receptors were gathered from a person aged 18 to 65 who received the Ad26.COV2.S COVID-19 vaccine or a placebo.

The chain employs TRBV11-2 and TRBJ2-7; 8 positions match TRBD1. The CDR3 spans 15 residues. The germline gives CDR1 SGHAT, CDR2 FQNNGV. Unmatched junction bases numbered 6, after V lost 3 bases and J lost 2 bases. The CDR3 reads CASSLNTGGTYEQYF. CDR3 in DNA: TGTGCCAGCAGCTTGAACACAGGGGGTACCTACGAGCAGTACTTC.

CDR3 coding DNA: TGTGCCAGCAGCCAGCTATTAGGGACCCGGTCGGCTGCTTTCTTT. Its protein product is CASSQLLGTRSAAFF. The chain uses TRBV7-3 and TRBJ1-1, with D tentatively TRBD1 (5 bases). Looked up from germline, CDR1 is SGHTA and CDR2 is FQGTGA. Trimming stripped 5 bases from V and 11 bases from J, with 24 bases between. This CDR3 comprises 15 residues.

The rearrangement joins TRBV5-8 to TRBJ1-3; the D gene is possibly TRBD1 (5 bases). The germline V and J ends were trimmed by 0 bases and 2 bases, with 12 bases remaining between them. CDR3 size: 16 residues. Germline CDR1 reads SGHTS; CDR2 reads YDEGEE. CDR3 DNA sequence: TGTGCCAGCAGCTTGGCCGAGGGGAGAGCTGGAAACACCATATATTTT. Amino acids: CASSLAEGRAGNTIYF.

The gene calls are TRBV6-5 and TRBJ2-7; D may be TRBD2 (5 bases). Germline loops: CDR1 MNHEY, CDR2 SVGAGI. CDR3 length: 15 amino acids. Trimming left V 0 bases short and J 4 bases short, with 13 bases between. The CDR3 region has the DNA TGTGCCAGCAGTTACTCGTATAGCGAGCATTACGAGCAGTACTTC. It specifies CASSYSYSEHYEQYF.

The CDR3 sequence is CAIKGDMLNNSPLHF. Here the CDR3 DNA reads TGTGCCATCAAAGGGGATATGCTGAATAATTCACCCCTCCACTTT. The rearrangement joins TRBV10-3 to TRBJ1-6; tentatively, D is TRBD1 (5 bases). This CDR3 is 15 amino acids long. The V end was cut by 7 bases, the J end by 5 bases, with 15 bases between. CDR1 is ENHRY and CDR2 is SYGVKD in the germline V gene.

V and J are TRBV6-5 and TRBJ2-7; possibly TRBD1 for D (6 bases). Trimming removed 6 bases from V and 3 bases from J, with 15 bases in between. The CDR3 length is 14 residues. Germline V gives CDR1 MNHEY, CDR2 SVGAGI. CDR3 coding DNA: TGTGCCAGCAGCCGCGACAGGTTCGGCTACGAGCAGTACTTC. This encodes CASSRDRFGYEQYF.

V is TRBV3-1 (or the pseudogene TRBV3-2) and J is TRBJ1-1; D is perhaps TRBD1 (5 bases). The CDR3 has 12 amino acids. Between the trimmed V and J ends, which lost 4 bases and 9 bases, there was a span of 12 bases. Germline assignment: CDR1 LGHDT and CDR2 YNNKEL (reference sequence). Written as DNA, the CDR3 is TGTGCCAGCAGCCTAACCGGGACCAAAGCTTTCTTT. Its protein is CASSLTGTKAFF.

The chain links TRBV18 to TRBJ1-2; 8 bases align to TRBD1. Germline CDR1 reads KGHSH; CDR2 reads LQKENI. The ends lost 5 bases at V and 6 bases at J; junction bases unmatched: 5. There are 13 residues in the CDR3. The CDR3 loop reads CASSSGQGNGYTF. CDR3 bases: TGTGCCAGCTCATCCGGACAGGGCAATGGCTACACCTTC.

The V call is TRBV6-2 or TRBV6-3, the J call TRBJ2-7; a weak D match, TRBD1 (5 bases). V lost 6 bases and J lost 0, with 12 bases in between. The CDR3 contains 14 residues. Germline V gene sequence: CDR1 MNHEY, CDR2 SVGEGT. Written as DNA, the CDR3 is TGTGCCAGCAGCAGGACACCCGCCTCCTACGAGCAGTACTTC. Its translation is CASSRTPASYEQYF.